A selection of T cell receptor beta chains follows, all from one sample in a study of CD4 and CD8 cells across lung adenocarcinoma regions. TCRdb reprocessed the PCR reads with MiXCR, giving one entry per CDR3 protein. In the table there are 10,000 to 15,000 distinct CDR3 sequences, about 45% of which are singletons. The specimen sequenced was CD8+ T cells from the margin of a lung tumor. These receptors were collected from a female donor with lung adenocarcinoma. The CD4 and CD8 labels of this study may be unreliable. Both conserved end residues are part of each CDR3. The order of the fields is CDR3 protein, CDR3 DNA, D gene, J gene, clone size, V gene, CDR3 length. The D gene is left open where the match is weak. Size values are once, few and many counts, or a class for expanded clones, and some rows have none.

CDR3 protein: CASSPSGHPAKNMQYF
CDR3 DNA: TGTGCCAGCAGTCCTAGCGGGCACCCAGCCAAAAACATGCAGTATTTT
D gene: TRBD2
J gene: TRBJ2-3
clone size: NA
V gene: TRBV6-1
CDR3 length: 16

CDR3 protein: CAASTPQDTGELFF
CDR3 DNA: TGTGCCGCCTCCACCCCCCAGGACACCGGGGAGCTGTTTTTT
D gene: NA
J gene: TRBJ2-2
clone size: NA
V gene: TRBV10-3
CDR3 length: 14

CDR3 protein: CASSALAGGLGNEQFF
CDR3 DNA: TGCGCCAGCAGCGCTCTAGCGGGGGGGCTGGGGAATGAGCAGTTCTTC
D gene: TRBD2
J gene: TRBJ2-1
clone size: few
V gene: TRBV5-1
CDR3 length: 16

CDR3 protein: CASSQDLGTDTQYF
CDR3 DNA: TGTGCCAGCAGCCAAGATCTGGGCACAGATACGCAGTATTTT
D gene: NA
J gene: TRBJ2-3
clone size: NA
V gene: TRBV4-2
CDR3 length: 14

CDR3 protein: CARSLWAKNIQYF
CDR3 DNA: TGTGCCAGGAGTTTGTGGGCCAAAAACATTCAGTATTTC
D gene: NA
J gene: TRBJ2-4
clone size: NA
V gene: TRBV6-2/TRBV6-3
CDR3 length: 13

CDR3 protein: CASSQGPYNEQFF
CDR3 DNA: TGTGCCAGCAGCCAAGGCCCCTACAATGAGCAGTTCTTC
D gene: NA
J gene: TRBJ2-1
clone size: NA
V gene: TRBV4-2
CDR3 length: 13

CDR3 protein: CASSSRGRGARGETQYF
CDR3 DNA: TGTGCCAGCAGCTCTAGGGGGAGGGGGGCGCGAGGGGAGACCCAGTACTTC
D gene: NA
J gene: TRBJ2-5
clone size: many
V gene: TRBV11-2
CDR3 length: 17

CDR3 protein: CASADSLNTGELFF
CDR3 DNA: TGTGCCAGCGCGGACAGTCTGAACACCGGGGAGCTGTTTTTT
D gene: NA
J gene: TRBJ2-2
clone size: many
V gene: TRBV28
CDR3 length: 14

CDR3 protein: CACPSVGFGNTIYF
CDR3 DNA: TGTGCCTGTCCTTCGGTGGGATTCGGAAACACCATATATTTT
D gene: NA
J gene: TRBJ1-3
clone size: NA
V gene: TRBV30
CDR3 length: 14

CDR3 protein: CASSLDRTNYGYTF
CDR3 DNA: TGTGCCAGCAGCTTAGACCGAACTAACTATGGCTACACCTTC
D gene: NA
J gene: TRBJ1-2
clone size: few
V gene: TRBV11-2
CDR3 length: 14

CDR3 protein: CASTRTGTGEQFF
CDR3 DNA: TGTGCCAGCACCAGGACAGGCACCGGGGAGCAGTTTTTT
D gene: TRBD1
J gene: TRBJ2-3
clone size: few
V gene: TRBV27
CDR3 length: 13

CDR3 protein: CASSYGTGSYTF
CDR3 DNA: TGCGCCAGCAGCTATGGGACAGGGAGCTACACCTTC
D gene: TRBD1
J gene: TRBJ1-2
clone size: NA
V gene: TRBV4-1
CDR3 length: 12

CDR3 protein: CASSLPADTQYF
CDR3 DNA: TGTGCCAGCAGCTTACCTGCAGATACGCAGTATTTT
D gene: NA
J gene: TRBJ2-3
clone size: many
V gene: TRBV11-1
CDR3 length: 12

CDR3 protein: CASSDRTKQFF
CDR3 DNA: TGTGCCAGCAGTGATCGGACTAAGCAGTTCTTC
D gene: NA
J gene: TRBJ2-1
clone size: NA
V gene: TRBV6-1
CDR3 length: 11

CDR3 protein: CASSPGHSYEQYF
CDR3 DNA: TGTGCCAGCAGTCCGGGCCACTCCTACGAGCAGTACTTC
D gene: NA
J gene: TRBJ2-7
clone size: NA
V gene: TRBV6-1
CDR3 length: 13

CDR3 protein: CATSGEETQYF
CDR3 DNA: TGTGCCACCAGTGGTGAGGAGACCCAGTACTTC
D gene: NA
J gene: TRBJ2-5
clone size: many
V gene: TRBV24-1
CDR3 length: 11

CDR3 protein: CASSPFRQGNQPQHF
CDR3 DNA: TGTGCCAGCTCACCCTTCAGACAGGGCAATCAGCCCCAGCATTTT
D gene: NA
J gene: TRBJ1-5
clone size: few
V gene: TRBV6-5
CDR3 length: 15

CDR3 protein: CSASLHTEAFF
CDR3 DNA: TGCAGTGCTAGTCTTCACACTGAAGCTTTCTTT
D gene: NA
J gene: TRBJ1-1
clone size: NA
V gene: TRBV20-1
CDR3 length: 11

CDR3 protein: CASTGGTGVTGAQFF
CDR3 DNA: TGTGCCAGCACCGGGGGGACAGGGGTCACCGGTGCGCAGTTTTTT
D gene: TRBD1
J gene: TRBJ2-2
clone size: NA
V gene: TRBV6-1
CDR3 length: 15

CDR3 protein: CASSREAGDYSYEQYF
CDR3 DNA: TGTGCCAGCAGTCGGGAAGCGGGGGATTACTCCTACGAGCAGTACTTC
D gene: TRBD2
J gene: TRBJ2-7
clone size: many
V gene: TRBV6-1
CDR3 length: 16

CDR3 protein: CASSLEAGAYNEQFF
CDR3 DNA: TGTGCCAGCAGCTTAGAAGCAGGGGCCTACAATGAGCAGTTCTTC
D gene: NA
J gene: TRBJ2-1
clone size: NA
V gene: TRBV7-3
CDR3 length: 15

CDR3 protein: CASGPGGGEPETQYF
CDR3 DNA: TGTGCCAGCGGTCCGGGGGGGGGTGAACCAGAGACCCAGTACTTC
D gene: TRBD2
J gene: TRBJ2-5
clone size: NA
V gene: TRBV6-1
CDR3 length: 15